The TCR beta chain under discussion was sequenced for a study of identical twins. TCRdb re-analysed the 5' RACE reads in MiXCR, keeping a single row per CDR3 protein. The sample includes some 100,000 distinct CDR3 sequences, about 6% seen only once; the top ten take about an eighth. Donors uniformly comprised healthy Caucasians. General study findings and limits: Invariant MAIT and iNKT cells could partly confound zero-insertion analyses. Models underestimated how often monozygotic twins shared out-of-frame TCR alpha. The abundant beta clonotypes from cord blood had fewer insertions, and memory repertoires had none of this.

This clonotype was found many times. The antigen is undetermined. Germline V gene sequence: CDR1 ENHRY, CDR2 SYGVKD. The CDR3 runs to 12 residues. V was trimmed by 5 bases and J by 0 bases, leaving 5 bases between them. The V and J genes are TRBV10-3 and TRBJ2-7; D unresolved. The material sequenced was memory T cells sorted from blood. The receptor was isolated from a woman in her forties or fifties in good health. CDR3 region: CAISRDSYEQYF. The CDR3 DNA sequence: TGTGCCATCAGTAGGGACTCCTACGAGCAGTACTTC.